This T cell receptor (beta chain) was found in a study of cytomegalovirus exposure and HLA in healthy donors. The study, taken as a whole, reports: Accounts indicate the classifier identified cytomegalovirus status with strong specificity and sensitivity. In an earlier analysis, most TCR beta V segments were productive about 87% or about 30% of the time.

Comments on this clone: As yet, its antigen is unknown.

Vbeta (60) and Jbeta (13) primers were used in the PCR. Produced via immunoSEQ multiplex PCR; TCRdb's table is partial and in-frame only. The sample features around 140,000 clones, with 2.2% in its top ten. The germline V gene encodes CDR1 MNHEY and CDR2 SVGAGI. The CDR3 covers 15 residues. The ends lost 0 bases at V and 4 bases at J; junction bases unmatched: 3. V is TRBV6-5 and J is TRBJ1-1; 9 nucleotides match TRBD1. The TCR sequence derives from a woman aged 18-29 years in good health and CMV-seronegative. The sample taken for sequencing was PBMCs. The CDR3 reads CASSYSTGGSTEAFF. The CDR3 region has the DNA TGTGCCAGCAGTTACTCGACAGGGGGGAGCACTGAAGCTTTCTTT.